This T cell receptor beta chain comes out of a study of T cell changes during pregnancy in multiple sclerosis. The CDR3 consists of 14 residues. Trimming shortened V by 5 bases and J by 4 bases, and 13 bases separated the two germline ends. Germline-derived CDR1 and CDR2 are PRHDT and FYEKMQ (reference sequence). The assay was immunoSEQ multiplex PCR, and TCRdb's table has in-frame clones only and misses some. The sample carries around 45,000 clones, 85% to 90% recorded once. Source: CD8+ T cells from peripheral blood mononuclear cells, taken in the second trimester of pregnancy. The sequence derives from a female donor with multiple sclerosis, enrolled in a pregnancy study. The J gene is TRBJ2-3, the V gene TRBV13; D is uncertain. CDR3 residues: CASSTAPSADTQYF. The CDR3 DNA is TGTGCCAGCAGCACCGCCCCTAGTGCAGATACGCAGTATTTT.